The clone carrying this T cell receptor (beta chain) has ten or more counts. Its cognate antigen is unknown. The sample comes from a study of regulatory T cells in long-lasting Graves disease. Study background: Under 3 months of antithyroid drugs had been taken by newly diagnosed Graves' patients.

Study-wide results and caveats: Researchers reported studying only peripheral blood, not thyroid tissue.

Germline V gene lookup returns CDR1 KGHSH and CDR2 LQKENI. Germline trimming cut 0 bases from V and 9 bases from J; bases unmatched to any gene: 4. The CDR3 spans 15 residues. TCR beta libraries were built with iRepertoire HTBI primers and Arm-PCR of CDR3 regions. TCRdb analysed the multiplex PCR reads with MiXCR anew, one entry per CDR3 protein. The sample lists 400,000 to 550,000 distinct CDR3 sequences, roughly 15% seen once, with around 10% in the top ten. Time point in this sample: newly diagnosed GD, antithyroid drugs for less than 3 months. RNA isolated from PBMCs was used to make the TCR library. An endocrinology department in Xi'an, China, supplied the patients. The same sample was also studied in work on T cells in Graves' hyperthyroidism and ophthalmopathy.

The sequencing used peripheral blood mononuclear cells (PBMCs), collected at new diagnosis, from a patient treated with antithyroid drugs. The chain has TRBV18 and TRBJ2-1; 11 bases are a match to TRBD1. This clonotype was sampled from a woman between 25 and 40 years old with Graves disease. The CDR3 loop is CASSPPGQGASEQFF. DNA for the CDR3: TGTGCCAGCTCACCACCAGGACAGGGGGCTAGTGAGCAGTTCTTC.